The source of this T cell receptor beta chain is a study of human T cells and chemical hapten exposure. Across the study: Sensitization was performed using 2% DPC on a roughly 2 cm by roughly 2 cm upper inner arm skin site. Patch tests put 0.01% DPC on the upper back, and the results were checked at 6 days.

The library gave individual cDNA molecules unique molecular identifiers. Via MiXCR, TCRdb re-called the RACE reads, giving one row per CDR3 protein. The table records 150,000 to 200,000 distinct CDR3 sequences, 20% to 25% of them present only once. Time point meaning: patch test 1, 2 weeks after DPC sensitization. Treatment given: therapeutic diphenylcyclopropenone sensitization with weekly scalp DPC. Trimming took 1 base from V and 2 from J; bases not matched to a gene: 2. Germline V gene data show CDR1 as SGHDT and CDR2 as YYEEEE. The CDR3 covers 15 residues. The chain recombines TRBV5-6 with TRBJ2-1; 8 nucleotides match TRBD2. The TCR sequence derives from a woman aged 45 to 65 with alopecia areata. Some clones in this sample may be carry-over from other donors' samples. The sequences come from whole blood, collected in connection with sensitization to the hapten diphenylcyclopropenone (DPC). CDR3 coding DNA: TGTGCCAGCAGCTTGACGGGAGGGGCCTACAATGAGCAGTTCTTC. Translation: CASSLTGGAYNEQFF.